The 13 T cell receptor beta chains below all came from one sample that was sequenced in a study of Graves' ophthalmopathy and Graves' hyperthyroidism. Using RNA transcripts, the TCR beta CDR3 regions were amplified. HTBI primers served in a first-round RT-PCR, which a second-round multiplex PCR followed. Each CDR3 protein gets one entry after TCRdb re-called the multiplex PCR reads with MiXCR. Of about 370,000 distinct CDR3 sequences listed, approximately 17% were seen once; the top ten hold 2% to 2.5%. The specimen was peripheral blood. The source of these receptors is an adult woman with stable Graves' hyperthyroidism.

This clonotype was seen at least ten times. DNA of the CDR3: TGTGCCAGCAGGACAGGCGGGAGTATGAACGAGCAGTACTTC. Its translation: CASRTGGSMNEQYF. This chain joins TRBV6-1 and TRBJ2-7, with a tentative D call TRBD2 (7 bases). This CDR3 is 14 amino acids long. Germline V gene lookup returns CDR1 MNHNS and CDR2 SASEGT. With 6 bases removed from V and 5 bases from J, the gap between germline ends came to 17 bases.

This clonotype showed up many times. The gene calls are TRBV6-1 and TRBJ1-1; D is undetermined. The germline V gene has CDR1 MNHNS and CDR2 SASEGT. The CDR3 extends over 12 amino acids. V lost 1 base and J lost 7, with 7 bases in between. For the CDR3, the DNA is TGTGCCAGCAGTGAAGGCGACTTTGAAGCTTTCTTT. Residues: CASSEGDFEAFF.

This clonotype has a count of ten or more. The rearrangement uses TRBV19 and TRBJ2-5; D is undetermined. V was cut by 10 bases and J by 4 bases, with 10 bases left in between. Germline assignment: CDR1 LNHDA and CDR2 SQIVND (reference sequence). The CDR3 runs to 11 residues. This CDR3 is CATALGETQYF. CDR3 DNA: TGTGCCACGGCCCTGGGAGAGACCCAGTACTTC.

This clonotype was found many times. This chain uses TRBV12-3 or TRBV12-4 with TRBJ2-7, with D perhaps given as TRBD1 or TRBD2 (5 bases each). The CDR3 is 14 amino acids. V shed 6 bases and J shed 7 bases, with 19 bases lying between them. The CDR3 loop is CASRPGRAHGEQYF. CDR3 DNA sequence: TGTGCCAGCAGGCCGGGACGGGCCCACGGGGAGCAGTACTTC.

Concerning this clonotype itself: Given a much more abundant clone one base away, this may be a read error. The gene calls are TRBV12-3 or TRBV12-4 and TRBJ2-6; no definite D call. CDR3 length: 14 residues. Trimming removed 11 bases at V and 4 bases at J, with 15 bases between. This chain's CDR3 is CACNLMVGANVLTF. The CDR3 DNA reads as TGTGCCTGCAATCTCATGGTGGGGGCCAACGTCCTGACTTTC.

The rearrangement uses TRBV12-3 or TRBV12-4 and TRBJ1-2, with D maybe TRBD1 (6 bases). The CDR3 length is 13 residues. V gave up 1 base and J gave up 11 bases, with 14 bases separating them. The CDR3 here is CASSLGDMGSYTF. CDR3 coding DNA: TGTGCCAGCAGTTTAGGGGACATGGGGAGTTACACCTTC.

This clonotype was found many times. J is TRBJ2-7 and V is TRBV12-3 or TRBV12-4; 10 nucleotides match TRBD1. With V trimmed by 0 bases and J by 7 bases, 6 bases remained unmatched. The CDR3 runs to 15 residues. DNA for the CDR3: TGTGCCAGCAGTTTAGCCGGGACAGGGGCAAGGGAGCAGTACTTC. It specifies CASSLAGTGAREQYF.

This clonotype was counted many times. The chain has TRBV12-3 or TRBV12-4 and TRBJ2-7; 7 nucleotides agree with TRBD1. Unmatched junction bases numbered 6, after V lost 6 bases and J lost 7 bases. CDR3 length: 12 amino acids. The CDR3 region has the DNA TGTGCCAGCAGCCTACGGGGACAGGAGCAGTACTTC. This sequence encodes CASSLRGQEQYF.

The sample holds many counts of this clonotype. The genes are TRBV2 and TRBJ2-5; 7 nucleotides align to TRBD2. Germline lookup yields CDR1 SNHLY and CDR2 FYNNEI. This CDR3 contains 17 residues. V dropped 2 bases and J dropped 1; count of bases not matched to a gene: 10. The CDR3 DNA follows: TGTGCCAGCAGTGAAAATGCTTGGTCTAGCGGCCAAGAGACCCAGTACTTC. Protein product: CASSENAWSSGQETQYF.

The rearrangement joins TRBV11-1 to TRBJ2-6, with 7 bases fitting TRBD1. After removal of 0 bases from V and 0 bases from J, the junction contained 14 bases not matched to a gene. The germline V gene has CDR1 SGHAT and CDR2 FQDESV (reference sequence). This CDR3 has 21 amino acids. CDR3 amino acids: CASSLAPGAGTDSSGANVLTF. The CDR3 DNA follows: TGTGCCAGCAGCTTAGCGCCTGGGGCCGGGACAGACAGCTCTGGGGCCAACGTCCTGACTTTC.

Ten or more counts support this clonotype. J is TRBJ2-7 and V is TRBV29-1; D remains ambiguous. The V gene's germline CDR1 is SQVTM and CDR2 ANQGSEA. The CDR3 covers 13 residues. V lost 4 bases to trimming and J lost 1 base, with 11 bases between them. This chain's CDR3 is CSVVDRSSYEQYF. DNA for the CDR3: TGCAGCGTTGTTGATAGGAGTTCCTACGAGCAGTACTTC.

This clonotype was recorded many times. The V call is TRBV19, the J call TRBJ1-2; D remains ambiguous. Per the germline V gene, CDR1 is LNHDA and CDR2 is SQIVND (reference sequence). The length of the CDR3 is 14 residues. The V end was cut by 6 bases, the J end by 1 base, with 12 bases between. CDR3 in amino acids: CASRALGLNYGYTF. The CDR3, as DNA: TGTGCCAGTAGAGCCCTAGGACTTAACTATGGCTACACCTTC. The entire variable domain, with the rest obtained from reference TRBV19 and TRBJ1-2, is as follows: DGGITQSPKYLFRKEGQNVTLSCEQNLNHDAMYWYRQDPGQGLRLIYYSQIVNDFQKGDIAEGYSVSREKKESFPLTVTSAQKNPTAFYLCASRALGLNYGYTFGSGTRLTVV.

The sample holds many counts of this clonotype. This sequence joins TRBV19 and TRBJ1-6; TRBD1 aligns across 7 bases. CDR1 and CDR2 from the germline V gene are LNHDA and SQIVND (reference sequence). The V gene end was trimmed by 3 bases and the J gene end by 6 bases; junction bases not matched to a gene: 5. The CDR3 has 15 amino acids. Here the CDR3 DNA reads TGTGCCAGTAGTATGGGGACAGTGATTAATTCACCCCTCCACTTT. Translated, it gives CASSMGTVINSPLHF.